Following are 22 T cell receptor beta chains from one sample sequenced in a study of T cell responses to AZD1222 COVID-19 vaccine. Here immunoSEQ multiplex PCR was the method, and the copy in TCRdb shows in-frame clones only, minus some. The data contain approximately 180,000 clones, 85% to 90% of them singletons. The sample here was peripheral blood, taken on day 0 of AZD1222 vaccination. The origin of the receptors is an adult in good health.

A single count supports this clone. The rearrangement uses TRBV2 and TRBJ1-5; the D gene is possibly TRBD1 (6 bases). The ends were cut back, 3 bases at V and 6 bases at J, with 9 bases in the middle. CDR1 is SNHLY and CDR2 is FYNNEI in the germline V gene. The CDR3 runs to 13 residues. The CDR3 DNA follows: TGTGCCAGCAGTGACAGGGGCCCTCAGCCCCAGCATTTT. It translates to CASSDRGPQPQHF.

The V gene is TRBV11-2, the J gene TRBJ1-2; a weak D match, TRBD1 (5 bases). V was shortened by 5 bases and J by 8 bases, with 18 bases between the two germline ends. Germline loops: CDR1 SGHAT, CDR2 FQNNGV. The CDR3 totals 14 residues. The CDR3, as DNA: TGTGCCAGCAGCCGTACCCAAGGGGTGGACGGCTACACCTTC. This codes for CASSRTQGVDGYTF.

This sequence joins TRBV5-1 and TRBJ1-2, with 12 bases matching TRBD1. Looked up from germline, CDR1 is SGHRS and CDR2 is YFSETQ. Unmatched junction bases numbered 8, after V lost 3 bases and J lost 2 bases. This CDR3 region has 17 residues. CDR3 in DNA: TGCGCCAGCAGCTCCACGGGACAGGGGGCGCGGAACTATGGCTACACCTTC. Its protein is CASSSTGQGARNYGYTF.

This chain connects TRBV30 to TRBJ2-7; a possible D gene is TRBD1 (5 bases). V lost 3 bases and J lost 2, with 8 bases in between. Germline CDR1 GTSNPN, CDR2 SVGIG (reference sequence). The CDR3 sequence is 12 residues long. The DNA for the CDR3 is TGTGCCTGGAGGGGCAGGGCCTACGAGCAGTACTTC. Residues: CAWRGRAYEQYF.

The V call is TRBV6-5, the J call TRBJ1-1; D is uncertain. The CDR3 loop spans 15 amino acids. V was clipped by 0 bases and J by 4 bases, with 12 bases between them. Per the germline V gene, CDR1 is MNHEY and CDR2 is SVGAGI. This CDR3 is CASSYSNTVTTEAFF. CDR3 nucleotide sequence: TGTGCCAGCAGTTACTCGAACACAGTAACCACTGAAGCTTTCTTT.

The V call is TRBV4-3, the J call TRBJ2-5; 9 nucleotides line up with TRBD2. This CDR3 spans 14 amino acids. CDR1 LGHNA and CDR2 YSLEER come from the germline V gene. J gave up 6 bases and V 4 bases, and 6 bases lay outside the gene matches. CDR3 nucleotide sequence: TGCGCCAGCAGCCCCGCGGGGGGGCAACAGACCCAGTACTTC. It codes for CASSPAGGQQTQYF.

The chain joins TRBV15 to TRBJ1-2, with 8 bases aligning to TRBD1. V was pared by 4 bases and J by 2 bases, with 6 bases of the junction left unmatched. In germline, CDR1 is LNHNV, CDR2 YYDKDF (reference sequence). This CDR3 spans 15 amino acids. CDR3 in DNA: TGTGCCACCAGCAAAACCGGGACAGGAAACTATGGCTACACCTTC. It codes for CATSKTGTGNYGYTF.

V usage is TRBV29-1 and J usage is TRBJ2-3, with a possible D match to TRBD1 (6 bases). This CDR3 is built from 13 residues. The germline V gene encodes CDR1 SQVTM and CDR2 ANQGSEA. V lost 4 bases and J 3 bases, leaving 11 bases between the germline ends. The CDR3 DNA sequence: TGCAGCGTTGGTGGCAGGGGTACAGATACGCAGTATTTT. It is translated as CSVGGRGTDTQYF.

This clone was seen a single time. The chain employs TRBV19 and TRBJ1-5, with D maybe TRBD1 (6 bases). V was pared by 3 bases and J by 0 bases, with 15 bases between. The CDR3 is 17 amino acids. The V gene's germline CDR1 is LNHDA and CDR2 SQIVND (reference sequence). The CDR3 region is CASSMGDGQYSNQPQHF. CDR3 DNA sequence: TGTGCCAGTAGTATGGGGGACGGACAGTATAGCAATCAGCCCCAGCATTTT.

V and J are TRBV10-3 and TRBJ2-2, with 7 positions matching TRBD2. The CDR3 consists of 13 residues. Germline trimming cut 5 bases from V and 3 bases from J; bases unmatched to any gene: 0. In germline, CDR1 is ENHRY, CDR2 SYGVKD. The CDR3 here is CAISSGDTGELFF. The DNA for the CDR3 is TGTGCCATCAGTAGCGGGGACACCGGGGAGCTGTTTTTT.

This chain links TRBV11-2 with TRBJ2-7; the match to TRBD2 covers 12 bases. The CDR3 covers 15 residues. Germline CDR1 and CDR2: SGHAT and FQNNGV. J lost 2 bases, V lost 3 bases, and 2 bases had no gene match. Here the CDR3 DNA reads TGTGCCAGCAGCTTGACTAGCGGGGGAACCTACGAGCAGTACTTC. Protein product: CASSLTSGGTYEQYF. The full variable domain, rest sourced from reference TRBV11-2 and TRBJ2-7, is EAGVAQSPRYKIIEKRQSVAFWCNPISGHATLYWYQQILGQGPKLLIQFQNNGVVDDSQLPKDRFSAERLKGVDSTLKIQPAKLEDSAVYLCASSLTSGGTYEQYFGPGTRLTVT.

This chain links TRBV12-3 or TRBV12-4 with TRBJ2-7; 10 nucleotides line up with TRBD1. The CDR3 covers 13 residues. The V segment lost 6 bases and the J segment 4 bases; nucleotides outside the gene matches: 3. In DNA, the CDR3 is TGTGCCAGCAGCGGACAGGGGGTATACGAGCAGTACTTC. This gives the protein CASSGQGVYEQYF.

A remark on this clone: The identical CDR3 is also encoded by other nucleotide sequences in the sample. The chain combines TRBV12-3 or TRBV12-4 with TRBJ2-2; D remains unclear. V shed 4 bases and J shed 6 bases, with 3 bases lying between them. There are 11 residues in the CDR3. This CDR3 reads CASSSPGELFF. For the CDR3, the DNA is TGTGCCAGCAGTTCCCCCGGGGAGCTGTTTTTT.

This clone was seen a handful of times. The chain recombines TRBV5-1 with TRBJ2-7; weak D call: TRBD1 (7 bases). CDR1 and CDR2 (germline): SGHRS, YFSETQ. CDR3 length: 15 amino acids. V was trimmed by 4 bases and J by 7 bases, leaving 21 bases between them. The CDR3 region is CASSPAGTELKEQYF. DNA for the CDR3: TGCGCCAGCAGCCCGGCGGGGACAGAACTTAAGGAGCAGTACTTC.

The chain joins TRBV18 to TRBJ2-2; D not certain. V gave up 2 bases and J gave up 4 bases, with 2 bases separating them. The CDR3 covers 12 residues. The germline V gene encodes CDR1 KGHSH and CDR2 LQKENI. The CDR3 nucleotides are TGTGCCAGCTCACCAACCACCGGGGAGCTGTTTTTT. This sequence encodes CASSPTTGELFF.

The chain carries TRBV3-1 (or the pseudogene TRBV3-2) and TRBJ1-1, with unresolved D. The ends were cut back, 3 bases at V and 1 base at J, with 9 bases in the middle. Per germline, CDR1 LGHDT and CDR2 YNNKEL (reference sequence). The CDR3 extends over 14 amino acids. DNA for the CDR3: TGTGCCAGCAGCCACATTCAGACGAACACTGAAGCTTTCTTT. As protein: CASSHIQTNTEAFF.

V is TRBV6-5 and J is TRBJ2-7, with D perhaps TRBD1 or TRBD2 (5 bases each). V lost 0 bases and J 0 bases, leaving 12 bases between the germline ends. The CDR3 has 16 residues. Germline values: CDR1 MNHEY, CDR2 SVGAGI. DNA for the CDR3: TGTGCCAGCAGTTACTCGGGGGACCACCACTCCTACGAGCAGTACTTC. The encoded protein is CASSYSGDHHSYEQYF.

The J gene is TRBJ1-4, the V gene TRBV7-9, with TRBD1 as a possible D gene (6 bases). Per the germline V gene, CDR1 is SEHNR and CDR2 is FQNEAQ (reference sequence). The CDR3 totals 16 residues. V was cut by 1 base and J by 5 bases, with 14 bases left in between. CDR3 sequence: CASSLGTGAANEKLFF. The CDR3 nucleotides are TGTGCCAGCAGCTTAGGGACGGGGGCAGCCAATGAAAAACTGTTTTTT.

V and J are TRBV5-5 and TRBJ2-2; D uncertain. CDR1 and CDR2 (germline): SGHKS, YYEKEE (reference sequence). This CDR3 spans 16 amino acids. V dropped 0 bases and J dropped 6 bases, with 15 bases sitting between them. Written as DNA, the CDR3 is TGTGCCAGCAGCTTGGAGGTCGTCGTAGTTGCCGGGGAGCTGTTTTTT. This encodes CASSLEVVVVAGELFF. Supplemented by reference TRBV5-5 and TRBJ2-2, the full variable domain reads DAGVTQSPTHLIKTRGQQVTLRCSPISGHKSVSWYQQVLGQGPQFIFQYYEKEERGRGNFPDRFSARQFPNYSSELNVNALLLGDSALYLCASSLEVVVVAGELFFGEGSRLTVL.

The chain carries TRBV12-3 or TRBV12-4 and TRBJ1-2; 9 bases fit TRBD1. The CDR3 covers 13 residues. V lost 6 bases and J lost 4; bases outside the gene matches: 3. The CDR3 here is CASSQGQGYGYTF. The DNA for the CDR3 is TGTGCCAGCAGCCAGGGACAGGGCTATGGCTACACCTTC.

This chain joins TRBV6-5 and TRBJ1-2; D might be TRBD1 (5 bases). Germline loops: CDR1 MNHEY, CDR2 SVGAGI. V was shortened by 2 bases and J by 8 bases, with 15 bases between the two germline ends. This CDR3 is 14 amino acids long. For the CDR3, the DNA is TGTGCCAGCAGTTACAGGGGAAGGGGTCGGGGCTACACCTTC. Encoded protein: CASSYRGRGRGYTF.

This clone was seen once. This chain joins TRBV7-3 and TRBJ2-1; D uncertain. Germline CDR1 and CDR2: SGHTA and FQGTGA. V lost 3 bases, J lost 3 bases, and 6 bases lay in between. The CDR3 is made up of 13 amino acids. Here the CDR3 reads CASSFSRYNEQFF. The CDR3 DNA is TGTGCCAGCAGCTTCTCCCGCTACAATGAGCAGTTCTTC.